This TCR beta chain was sequenced in a study of cytomegalovirus exposure and HLA in healthy donors. Overall study findings and caveats: A list of approximately 160 TCR beta chains associated with cytomegalovirus was given. There were reportedly fewer N-insertions in an Asian-associated ancestry cluster than the roughly 610-donor mean, in a later analysis. Association of a missense DCLRE1C variant with TCR beta V- and J-gene trimming was reported in a later analysis.

The PCR contained 60 Vbeta and 13 Jbeta primers. The assay was immunoSEQ multiplex PCR, and TCRdb's table has in-frame clones only and misses some. The profile covers around 94,000 clones, with around four fifths appearing a single time and 4.5% to 6% taken by the ten largest. As to this clone: Its cognate antigen is unknown.

The donors gave bone marrow, and they were healthy. Trimming pared 3 bases from V and 5 bases from J, leaving 8 bases between. The CDR3 runs to 13 residues. Germline V gene lookup returns CDR1 MNHEY and CDR2 SMNVEV (reference sequence). Source material: PBMCs. This chain joins TRBV27 and TRBJ2-1; no reliable D call. The sequence was collected from a woman in her thirties or forties in good health and CMV-seronegative. The CDR3 DNA reads TGTGCCAGCAGTTTTGGGCCCCACAATGAGCAGTTCTTC. It yields the protein CASSFGPHNEQFF.